The rows below give T cell receptor beta chains drawn from one sample of a study of Graves' ophthalmopathy and Graves' hyperthyroidism. MiXCR, applied by TCRdb to the multiplex PCR reads, yields one record per CDR3 protein. The repertoire has over 200,000 distinct CDR3 sequences, over 25% of them found once; the top ten carry around 9.8%. The sample taken for sequencing was peripheral blood. The receptors stem from a man aged 45-60 years with Graves' ophthalmopathy. The CDR3 runs from the conserved cysteine through the conserved F or W. Fields, in order: V gene, J gene, CDR3 protein.

V: TRBV30; J: TRBJ1-1; CDR3: CAWTLLWNTEAFF
V: TRBV7-9; J: TRBJ2-5; CDR3: CASSFLAGRVVETQYF
V: TRBV12-3/TRBV12-4; J: TRBJ1-2; CDR3: CASSSAGNYGYTF
V: TRBV28; J: TRBJ2-5; CDR3: CASREGGETQYF
V: TRBV28; J: TRBJ2-7; CDR3: CASAGSSYEQYF
V: TRBV4-3; J: TRBJ2-4; CDR3: CASSHTRTGGNIQYF
V: TRBV2; J: TRBJ1-2; CDR3: CASSERTREGSYTF
V: TRBV28; J: TRBJ1-1; CDR3: CASSPRQGEGNTEAFF
V: TRBV7-9; J: TRBJ1-5; CDR3: CASSLWGDQPQHF
V: TRBV30; J: TRBJ2-5; CDR3: CASSPLGGARETQYF
V: TRBV2; J: TRBJ2-7; CDR3: CASSESEGRVYF
V: TRBV28; J: TRBJ2-7; CDR3: CASSTRTEGYEQYF
V: TRBV2; J: TRBJ2-5; CDR3: CASKLGETQYF
V: TRBV28; J: TRBJ1-1; CDR3: CASSSDREGTEAFF
V: TRBV19; J: TRBJ2-7; CDR3: CASSTGDRSDEQYF
V: TRBV12-3/TRBV12-4; J: TRBJ1-1; CDR3: CASSSSRSEAFF
V: TRBV7-8; J: TRBJ2-7; CDR3: CASSLGSGGVYEQYF
V: TRBV6-2/TRBV6-3; J: TRBJ2-5; CDR3: CASSYPTVSETQYF
V: TRBV9; J: TRBJ1-1; CDR3: CASSVAGAPNTEAFF
V: TRBV14; J: TRBJ2-2; CDR3: CASSARLEVGELFF
V: TRBV11-3; J: TRBJ2-7; CDR3: CASSPGLAGGFTEQYF
V: TRBV6-5; J: TRBJ2-7; CDR3: CASRGGGRNNEQYF
V: TRBV19; J: TRBJ2-2; CDR3: CASSIDLPGQGDPAGELFF
V: TRBV28; J: TRBJ2-5; CDR3: CASSQQGVGWETQYF
V: TRBV12-3/TRBV12-4; J: TRBJ1-2; CDR3: CASRSGQGAGYTF
V: TRBV2; J: TRBJ1-5; CDR3: CASSEIYKTPNDNSNQPQHF
V: TRBV5-1; J: TRBJ2-7; CDR3: CASSLAPLASGRDPYEQYF
V: TRBV6-2/TRBV6-3; J: TRBJ1-5; CDR3: CASSHGGHAQHF
V: TRBV11-2; J: TRBJ1-2; CDR3: CASSPGQGGVIGYTF
V: TRBV28; J: TRBJ2-5; CDR3: CASTRQAQETQYF
V: TRBV14; J: TRBJ1-2; CDR3: CASSQEQGFGYTF
V: TRBV6-5; J: TRBJ2-7; CDR3: CASSYYGGADEQYF
V: TRBV4-1; J: TRBJ1-1; CDR3: CASSQGVRGVGEAFF
V: TRBV6-1; J: TRBJ1-3; CDR3: CASSLSSLSGNTIYF
V: TRBV29-1; J: TRBJ2-7; CDR3: CSVLTSEAYEQYF
V: TRBV12-3/TRBV12-4; J: TRBJ2-5; CDR3: CASSDLAANQETQYF
V: TRBV12-3/TRBV12-4; J: TRBJ1-2; CDR3: CASSAGLFGPLYGYTF
V: TRBV7-2; J: TRBJ2-5; CDR3: CASNSPQGPSWTQYF
V: TRBV28; J: TRBJ2-4; CDR3: CASSSWDSGNIQYF
V: TRBV6-1; J: TRBJ2-5; CDR3: CASRTLHLTGGETQYF
V: TRBV7-9; J: TRBJ2-2; CDR3: CASTRQPANTGELFF
V: TRBV7-8; J: TRBJ2-5; CDR3: CASGDRGPQYF
V: TRBV12-3/TRBV12-4; J: TRBJ1-2; CDR3: CASSLDRGGYGYTF
V: TRBV12-3/TRBV12-4; J: TRBJ2-7; CDR3: CASSLEGLPYEQYF
V: TRBV27; J: TRBJ1-2; CDR3: CASSRPGYGYTF
V: TRBV7-9; J: TRBJ1-1; CDR3: CASSLGPRGRGLNTEAFF
V: TRBV12-3/TRBV12-4; J: TRBJ2-7; CDR3: CASSSEDGPYEQYF
V: TRBV27; J: TRBJ2-7; CDR3: CASSLMISYEQYF
V: TRBV7-8; J: TRBJ2-7; CDR3: CASSFRTGEEQYF
V: TRBV5-1; J: TRBJ1-2; CDR3: CASSFNGQGRGYTF
V: TRBV2; J: TRBJ2-5; CDR3: CASKEGGGETQYF
V: TRBV28; J: TRBJ2-2; CDR3: CASSLHDYTGELFF
V: TRBV29-1; J: TRBJ2-2; CDR3: CSVENGAANTGELFF
V: TRBV27; J: TRBJ1-2; CDR3: CATQEGVGYGYTF
V: TRBV20-1; J: TRBJ1-1; CDR3: CSASLLRTGGLNTEAFF
V: TRBV20-1; J: TRBJ2-7; CDR3: CSAPGAYEQYF
V: TRBV7-9; J: TRBJ2-5; CDR3: CASSYSGTVETQYF
V: TRBV15; J: TRBJ1-5; CDR3: CATSRGTGDQPQHF
V: TRBV9; J: TRBJ1-2; CDR3: CASSVGGGVDYGYTF